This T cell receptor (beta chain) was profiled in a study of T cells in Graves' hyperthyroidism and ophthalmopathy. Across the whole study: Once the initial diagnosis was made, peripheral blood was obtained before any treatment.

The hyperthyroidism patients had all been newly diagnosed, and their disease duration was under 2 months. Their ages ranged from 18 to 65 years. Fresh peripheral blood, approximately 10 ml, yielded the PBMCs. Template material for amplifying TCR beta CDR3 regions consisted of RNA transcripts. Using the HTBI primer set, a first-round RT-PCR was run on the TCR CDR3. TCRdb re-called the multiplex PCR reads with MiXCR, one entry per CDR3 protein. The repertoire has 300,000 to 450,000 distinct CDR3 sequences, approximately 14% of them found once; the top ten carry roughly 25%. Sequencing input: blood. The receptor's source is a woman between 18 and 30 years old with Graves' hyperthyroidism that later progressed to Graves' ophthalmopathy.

The CDR3 here is CASRQRGQANTEAFF. The CDR3 bases are TGTGCCTCCAGGCAACGAGGACAGGCGAACACTGAAGCTTTCTTT. The V and J genes are TRBV27 and TRBJ1-1, with TRBD1 matching over 7 bases. The CDR3 consists of 15 residues. Germline-derived CDR1 and CDR2 are MNHEY and SMNVEV (reference sequence). V lost 11 bases to trimming and J lost 1 base; unmatched junction nucleotides: 13.